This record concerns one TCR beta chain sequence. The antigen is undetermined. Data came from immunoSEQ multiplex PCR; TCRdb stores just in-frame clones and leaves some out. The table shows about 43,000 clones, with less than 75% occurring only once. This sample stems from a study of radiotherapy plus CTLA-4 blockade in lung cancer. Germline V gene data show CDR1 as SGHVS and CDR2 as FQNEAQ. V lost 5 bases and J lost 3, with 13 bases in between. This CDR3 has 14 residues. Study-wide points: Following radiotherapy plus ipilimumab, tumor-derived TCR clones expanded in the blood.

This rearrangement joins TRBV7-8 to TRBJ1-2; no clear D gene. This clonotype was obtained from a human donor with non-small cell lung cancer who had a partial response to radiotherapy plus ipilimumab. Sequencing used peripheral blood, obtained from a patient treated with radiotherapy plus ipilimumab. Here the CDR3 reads CASSPGSAYYGYTF. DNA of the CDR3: TGTGCCAGCAGCCCGGGGTCGGCTTACTATGGCTACACCTTC.